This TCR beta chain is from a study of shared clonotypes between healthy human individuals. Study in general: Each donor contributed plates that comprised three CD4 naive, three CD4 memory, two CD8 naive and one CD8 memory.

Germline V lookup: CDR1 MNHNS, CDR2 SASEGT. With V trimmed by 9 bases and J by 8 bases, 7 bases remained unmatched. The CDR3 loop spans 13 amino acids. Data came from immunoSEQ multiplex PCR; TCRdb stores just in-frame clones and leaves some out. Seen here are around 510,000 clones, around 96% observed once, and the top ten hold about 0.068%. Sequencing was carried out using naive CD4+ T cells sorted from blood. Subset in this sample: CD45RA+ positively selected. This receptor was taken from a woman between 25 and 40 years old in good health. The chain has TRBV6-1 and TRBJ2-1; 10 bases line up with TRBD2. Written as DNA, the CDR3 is TGTGCCAGTCTAGCGGGAGTCGGCTATGAGCAGTTCTTC. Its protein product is CASLAGVGYEQFF.